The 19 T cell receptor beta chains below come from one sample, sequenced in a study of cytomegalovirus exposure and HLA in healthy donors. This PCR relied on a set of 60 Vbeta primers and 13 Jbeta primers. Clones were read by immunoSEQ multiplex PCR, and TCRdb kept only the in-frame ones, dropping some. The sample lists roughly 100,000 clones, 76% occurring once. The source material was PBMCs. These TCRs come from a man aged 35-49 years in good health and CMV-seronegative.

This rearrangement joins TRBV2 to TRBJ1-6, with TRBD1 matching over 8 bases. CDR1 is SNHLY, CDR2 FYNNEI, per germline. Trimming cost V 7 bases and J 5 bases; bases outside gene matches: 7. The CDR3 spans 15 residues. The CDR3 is CASNGQGRDNSPLHF. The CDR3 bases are TGTGCCAGCAATGGACAGGGTCGGGATAATTCACCCCTCCACTTT.

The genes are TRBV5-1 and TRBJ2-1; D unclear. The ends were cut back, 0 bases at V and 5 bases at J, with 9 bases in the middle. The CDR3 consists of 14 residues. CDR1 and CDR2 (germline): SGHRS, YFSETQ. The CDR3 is CASSLAYLNNEQFF. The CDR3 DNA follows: TGCGCCAGCAGCTTGGCCTACTTAAACAATGAGCAGTTCTTC.

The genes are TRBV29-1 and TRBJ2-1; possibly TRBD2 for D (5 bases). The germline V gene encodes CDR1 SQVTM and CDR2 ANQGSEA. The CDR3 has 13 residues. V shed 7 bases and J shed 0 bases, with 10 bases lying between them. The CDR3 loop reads CSASTSSYNEQFF. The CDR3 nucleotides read TGCAGCGCTAGCACAAGCTCCTACAATGAGCAGTTCTTC.

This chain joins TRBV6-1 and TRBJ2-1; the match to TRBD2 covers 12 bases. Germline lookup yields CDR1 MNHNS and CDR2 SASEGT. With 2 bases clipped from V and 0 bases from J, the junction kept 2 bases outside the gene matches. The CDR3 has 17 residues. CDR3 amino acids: CASSELAGGSSYNEQFF. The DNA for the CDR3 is TGTGCCAGCAGTGAACTAGCGGGAGGGAGCTCCTACAATGAGCAGTTCTTC.

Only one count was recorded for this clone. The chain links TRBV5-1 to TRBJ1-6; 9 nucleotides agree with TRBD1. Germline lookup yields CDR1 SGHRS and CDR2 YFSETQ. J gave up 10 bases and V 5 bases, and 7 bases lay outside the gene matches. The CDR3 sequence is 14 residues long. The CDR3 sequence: CASSRDRAGSPLHF. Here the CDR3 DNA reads TGCGCCAGCAGTAGGGACAGGGCAGGCTCACCCCTCCACTTT.

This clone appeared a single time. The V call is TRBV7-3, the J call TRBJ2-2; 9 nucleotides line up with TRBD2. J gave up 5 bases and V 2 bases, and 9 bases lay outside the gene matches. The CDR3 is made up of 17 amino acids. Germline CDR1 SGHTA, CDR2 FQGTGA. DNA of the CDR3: TGTGCCAGCAGCTTAGGGGTAGCGGGGGACGGGACCGGGGAGCTGTTTTTT. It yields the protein CASSLGVAGDGTGELFF.

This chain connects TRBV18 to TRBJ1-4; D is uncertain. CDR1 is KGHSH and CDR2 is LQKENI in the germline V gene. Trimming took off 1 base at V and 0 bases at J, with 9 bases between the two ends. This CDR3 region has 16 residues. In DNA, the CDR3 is TGTGCCAGCTCACCACGCGCCCCGGCAACTAATGAAAAACTGTTTTTT. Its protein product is CASSPRAPATNEKLFF.

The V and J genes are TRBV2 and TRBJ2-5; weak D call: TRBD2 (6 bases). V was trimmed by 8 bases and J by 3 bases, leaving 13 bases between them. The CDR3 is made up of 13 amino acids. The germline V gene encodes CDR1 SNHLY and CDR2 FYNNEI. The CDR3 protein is CASARDSKETQYF. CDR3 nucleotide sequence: TGTGCCAGCGCCCGGGACTCAAAAGAGACCCAGTACTTC.

The CDR3 here is CASSPTGTGAKSGTEAFF. The DNA for the CDR3 is TGTGCCAGTAGTCCAACCGGGACAGGCGCCAAGTCGGGCACTGAAGCTTTCTTT. The rearrangement links TRBV19 to TRBJ1-1; 8 bases agree with TRBD1. This CDR3 contains 18 residues. The germline V gene has CDR1 LNHDA and CDR2 SQIVND (reference sequence). V lost 5 bases and J lost 4; bases outside the gene matches: 18.

Here the CDR3 reads CASSLGGGPPYEQYF. As DNA, the CDR3 is TGTGCCAGCAGCTTGGGGGGGGGCCCACCTTACGAGCAGTACTTC. The genes are TRBV5-6 and TRBJ2-5, with TRBD2 as a possible D gene (7 bases). The J call may not be correct, given that the DNA end is closer to TRBJ2-7. The CDR3 is 15 residues long. Germline V gene data show CDR1 as SGHDT and CDR2 as YYEEEE.

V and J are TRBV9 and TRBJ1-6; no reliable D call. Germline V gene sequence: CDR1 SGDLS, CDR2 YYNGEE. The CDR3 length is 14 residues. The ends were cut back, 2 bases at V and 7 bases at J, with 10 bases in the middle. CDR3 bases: TGTGCCAGCAGCGTTCGTTCGCTAAATTCACCCCTCCACTTT. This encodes CASSVRSLNSPLHF.

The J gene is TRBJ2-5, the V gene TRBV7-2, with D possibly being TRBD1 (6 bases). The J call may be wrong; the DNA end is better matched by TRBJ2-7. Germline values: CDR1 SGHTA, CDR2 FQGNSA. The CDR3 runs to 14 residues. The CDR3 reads CASSRVGATYEQYF. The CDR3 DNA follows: TGTGCCAGCAGCCGAGTGGGGGCGACCTACGAGCAGTACTTC.

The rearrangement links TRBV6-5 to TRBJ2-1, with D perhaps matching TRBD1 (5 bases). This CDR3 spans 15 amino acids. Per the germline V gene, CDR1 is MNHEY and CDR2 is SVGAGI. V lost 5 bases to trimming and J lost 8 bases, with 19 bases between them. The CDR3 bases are TGTGCCAGCAGTGGTTTTGGGGCGGTCATCGATGAGCAGTTCTTC. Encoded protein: CASSGFGAVIDEQFF.

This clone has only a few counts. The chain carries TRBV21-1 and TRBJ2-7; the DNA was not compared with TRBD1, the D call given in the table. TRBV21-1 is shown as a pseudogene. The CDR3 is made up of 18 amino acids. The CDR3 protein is CASSKVGRGRPITYEQYF. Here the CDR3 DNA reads TGTGCCAGCAGCAAAGTCGGCAGGGGGCGCCCCATTACCTACGAGCAGTACTTC.

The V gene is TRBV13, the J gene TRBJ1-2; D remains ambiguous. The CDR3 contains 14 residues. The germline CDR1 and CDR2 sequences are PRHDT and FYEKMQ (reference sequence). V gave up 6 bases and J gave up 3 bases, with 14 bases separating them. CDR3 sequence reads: CASSHGERDYGYTF. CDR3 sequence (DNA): TGTGCCAGCAGTCATGGCGAGAGGGACTATGGCTACACCTTC.

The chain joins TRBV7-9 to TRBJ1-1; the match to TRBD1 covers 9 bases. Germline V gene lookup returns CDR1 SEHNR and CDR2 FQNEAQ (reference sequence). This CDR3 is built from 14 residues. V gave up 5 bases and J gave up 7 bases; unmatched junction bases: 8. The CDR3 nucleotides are TGTGCCAGCAGCGAAGGACAGGGGAAACTTGAAGCTTTCTTT. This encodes CASSEGQGKLEAFF.

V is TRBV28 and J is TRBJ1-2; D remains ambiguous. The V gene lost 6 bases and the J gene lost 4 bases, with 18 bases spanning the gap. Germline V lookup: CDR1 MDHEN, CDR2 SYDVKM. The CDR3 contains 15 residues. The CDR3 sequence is CASRPMGPGFYGYTF. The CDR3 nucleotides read TGTGCCAGCAGACCTATGGGCCCCGGTTTCTATGGCTACACCTTC.

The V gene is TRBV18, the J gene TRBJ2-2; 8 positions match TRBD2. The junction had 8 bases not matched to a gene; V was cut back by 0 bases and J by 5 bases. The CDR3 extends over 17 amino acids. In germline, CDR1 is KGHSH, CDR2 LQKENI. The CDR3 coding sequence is TGTGCCAGCTCACCACCGAACCAGCGGGAGAAAACCGGGGAGCTGTTTTTT. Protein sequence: CASSPPNQREKTGELFF.

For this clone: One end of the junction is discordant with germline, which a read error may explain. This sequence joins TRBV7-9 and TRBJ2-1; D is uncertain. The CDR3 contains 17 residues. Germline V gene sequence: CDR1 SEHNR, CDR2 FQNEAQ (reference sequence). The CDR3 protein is CSSSPLGRVYMTNEQFF. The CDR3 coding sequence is TGTTCCAGCAGCCCTCTGGGTCGGGTGTACATGACCAATGAGCAGTTCTTC.